The next 22 T cell receptor beta chains were all read from a single sample in a study of tissue T cells after allogeneic stem cell transplantation. This sample's time point: mouse harvest day 14 after allogeneic transplant. Tail vein injection delivered 10^7 T-cell-depleted bone marrow cells and 10^6 splenic CD5+ T cells. Clones were sequenced by immunoSEQ multiplex PCR, and TCRdb holds only the in-frame ones, with some missing. The repertoire holds under 3,500 clones, with roughly 50% as singletons. The sample consisted of gut tissue. Receptor source: a female BALB/c mouse given C57BL/6 T cells with graft-versus-host disease after an allogeneic hematopoietic cell transplant.

This clone turned up a few times. Genes and germline come from the mouse. The CDR3 protein is CASSFNWGGYEQYF. The DNA read from the CDR3 is TGTGCCAGCAGCTTCAACTGGGGGGGCTACGAACAGTAC. The rearrangement links TRBV3 to TRBJ2-7; 11 positions agree with TRBD2. The CDR3 extends 1 residue past the end of the read, so its final part is completed from the germline J gene. The trim removed 3 bases at V and 7 bases at J, leaving 5 bases unmatched. The germline gives CDR1 SNHLY, CDR2 FYNGKV (reference sequence). CDR3 length equals 14 residues.

Worth noting for this clone: Genes here carry mouse names. With the read ending 1 residue before the CDR3 end, the germline J gene is used to fill in that end. The chain links TRBV23 to TRBJ2-7; the table's D call, TRBD1, was not checked against the DNA. Germline CDR1 and CDR2: KGHTA and FQNQQP. The CDR3 is 15 residues long. This CDR3 reads CSSSQFAGKGYEQYF. CDR3 bases read: TGCTCCAGCAGTCAATTTGCAGGGAAGGGCTATGAACAGTAC. The whole variable domain, filled in from reference TRBV23 and TRBJ2-7, reads DAAVTQKPRYLIKMKGQEAEMKCIPEKGHTAVFWYQQKQSKELKFLIYFQNQQPLDQIDMVKERFSAVCPSSSLCSLGIRTCEAEDSALYLCSSSQFAGKGYEQYFGPGTRLTVL.

This clone was counted only a few times. All gene names here are mouse names. Coverage ceases 1 residue before the CDR3 finishes, and the germline J gene fills in the end. The gene calls are TRBV26 and TRBJ1-4; D is unresolved. This CDR3 has 14 residues. V shed 4 bases and J shed 0 bases, with 6 bases lying between them. Germline V gives CDR1 KGHPV, CDR2 FQNQEV (reference sequence). The CDR3 bases that were read are TGTGCCAGCAGTCGGGAGATTTCCAACGAAAGATTATTT. It is translated as CASSREISNERLF. The whole CDR3 sequence is CASSREISNERLFF.

This clone is labeled large. Gene names and germline match the mouse. The read terminates 1 residue before the CDR3 end, so the remaining end is supplied by the germline J gene. The chain carries TRBV26 and TRBJ2-1; TRBD1 matches at 7 bases. V shed 6 bases, J shed 3 bases, and the junction held 5 bases outside the gene matches. The CDR3 runs to 14 residues. Germline V CDR1 and CDR2: KGHPV, FQNQEV (reference sequence). This CDR3 reads CASSRGQTYAEQFF. CDR3 bases read: TGTGCCAGCAGCCGGGGACAGACCTATGCTGAGCAGTTC.

Worth noting for this clone: Genes here carry mouse names. The read comes to an end 1 residue before the CDR3 does, leaving the germline J gene to fill in the end. The rearrangement uses TRBV19 and TRBJ1-6; 9 positions agree with TRBD1. TRBJ1-6 is an ORF, and what it does is uncertain. Trimming at V came to 2 bases and at J to 7 bases, leaving 4 bases not matched to a gene. Germline loops: CDR1 FNHDT, CDR2 SITEND (reference sequence). This CDR3 has 15 amino acids. The sequenced part of the CDR3 DNA is TGTGCCAGCAGTATCACAGGGGGCGCGAATTCGCCCCTCTAC. Translated, it gives CASSITGGANSPLY. The CDR3, in full, reads CASSITGGANSPLYF.

To note about this clone: Germline and genes here are mouse. The read finishes 1 residue shy of the CDR3 end, and the germline J gene is used to complete it. This rearrangement joins TRBV23 to TRBJ1-4; the table's D call TRBD1 went unverified against the DNA. The CDR3 has 15 amino acids. The germline V gene encodes CDR1 KGHTA and CDR2 FQNQQP. CDR3 DNA (partial): TGCTCCAGCAGTCAAGGGACAGGGGGCGGCGAAAGATTATTT. Its translation is CSSSQGTGGGERLF. The full-length CDR3 reads as CSSSQGTGGGERLFF.

Worth noting for this clone: The listed genes are named as in mouse. Read sequence stops 1 residue before the CDR3 end, and the germline J gene provides the missing end. This chain connects TRBV3 to TRBJ2-4; D is unclear. Germline V CDR1 and CDR2: SNHLY, FYNGKV (reference sequence). V dropped 2 bases and J dropped 0 bases, with 6 bases sitting between them. The CDR3 totals 14 residues. The part of the CDR3 DNA that was read is TGTGCCAGCAGCTTAATGCATAGTCAAAACACCTTGTAC. Protein sequence: CASSLMHSQNTLY. From start to end, the CDR3 is CASSLMHSQNTLYF.

To note about this clone: Mouse names are used for the genes. The CDR3 loop reads CASSLNNERLFF. The sequenced part of the CDR3 DNA is TGTGCCAGCAGTCTGAACAACGAAAGATTATTT. The rearrangement joins TRBV26 to TRBJ1-4; D is ambiguous. Sequencing ends 1 residue short of the CDR3 end; the germline J gene provides the rest. CDR1 and CDR2 from the germline V gene are KGHPV and FQNQEV (reference sequence). The V gene lost 2 bases and the J gene lost 4 bases, with 2 bases spanning the gap. CDR3 length: 12 residues. The full variable domain, its missing parts supplied by reference TRBV26 and TRBJ1-4, is NSKVIQTPRYLVKGQGQKAKMRCIPEKGHPVVFWYQQNKNNEFKFLINFQNQEVLQQIDMTEKRFSAECPSNSPCSLEIQSSEAGDSALYLCASSLNNERLFFGHGTKLSVL.

Note on this clone: Mouse gene names apply. The read comes to an end 1 residue before the CDR3 does, leaving the germline J gene to fill in the end. The chain is built from TRBV3 and TRBJ1-2, with a tentative D call TRBD1 (6 bases). This CDR3 has 15 amino acids. V was cut by 4 bases and J by 0 bases, with 12 bases left in between. Germline-derived CDR1 and CDR2 are SNHLY and FYNGKV (reference sequence). The part of the CDR3 DNA that was read is TGTGCCAGCAGCTCAGTGGGACAAGCAAACTCCGACTACACC. Protein sequence: CASSSVGQANSDYT. The entire CDR3 protein reads CASSSVGQANSDYTF.

In the case of this clone: Gene names refer to mouse genes. The sequence runs out 1 residue before the end of the CDR3; the remainder is reconstructed from the germline J gene. This chain links TRBV19 with TRBJ2-2; D unclear. Trimming stripped 2 bases from V and 3 bases from J, with 11 bases between. Germline CDR1 and CDR2: FNHDT and SITEND (reference sequence). The CDR3 is 15 amino acids. CDR3 DNA, as far as it was read: TGTGCCAGCAGTATCGGGAGGGTGGACACCGGGCAGCTCTAC. Encoded protein: CASSIGRVDTGQLY. The entire CDR3 sequence reads CASSIGRVDTGQLYF.

Worth noting for this clone: Gene names are mouse gene names. The CDR3 goes on 1 residue after the read ends, and that part is filled in from the germline J gene. This chain uses TRBV26 with TRBJ2-2; no clear D. Trimming pared 6 bases from V and 0 bases from J, leaving 11 bases between. The CDR3 extends over 15 amino acids. Per the germline V gene, CDR1 is KGHPV and CDR2 is FQNQEV (reference sequence). The CDR3 sequence: CASSRQNANTGQLYF. The sequenced part of the CDR3 DNA is TGTGCCAGCAGCCGACAAAATGCAAACACCGGGCAGCTCTAC. The full variable domain, its missing parts supplied by reference TRBV26 and TRBJ2-2, is NSKVIQTPRYLVKGQGQKAKMRCIPEKGHPVVFWYQQNKNNEFKFLINFQNQEVLQQIDMTEKRFSAECPSNSPCSLEIQSSEAGDSALYLCASSRQNANTGQLYFGEGSKLTVL.

On this clone itself: Mouse gene names apply. The CDR3 end lies 1 residue beyond the end of the read and is filled in from the germline J gene. V is TRBV20 and J is TRBJ1-4; D remains unclear. The V end lost 0 bases, the J end lost 7 bases, and 6 bases lay between the germline ends. The CDR3 loop spans 12 amino acids. CDR1 is GFQATS, CDR2 STVNSAI, per germline. The CDR3 region is CGAREGIERLFF. The covered CDR3 bases are TGTGGTGCTAGGGAGGGCATCGAAAGATTATTT.

As concerns this clone: All gene names here are mouse names. The read is 1 residue too short to cover the CDR3 end, so that end is filled in from the germline J gene. The genes are TRBV12-2 and TRBJ1-3; no reliable D call. This CDR3 spans 15 amino acids. Per the germline V gene, CDR1 is SGHLS and CDR2 is HYDKME. V was pared by 0 bases and J by 3 bases, with 11 bases between. Partial CDR3 DNA: TGTGCCAGCTCTCTCGATGGGGTTAGTGGAAATACGCTCTAT. It encodes CASSLDGVSGNTLY. The CDR3 in full is CASSLDGVSGNTLYF.

This clone is medium-sized (0.01 to 0.1%) in the sample. Gene and germline names: mouse. The CDR3 is cut off 1 residue early in the read; its end comes from the germline J gene. The chain couples TRBV19 to TRBJ2-7; D unclear. CDR3 size: 12 residues. V gave up 0 bases and J gave up 4 bases, with 5 bases separating them. From germline, CDR1 is FNHDT and CDR2 SITEND (reference sequence). Incomplete CDR3 DNA: TGTGCCAGCAGTATAGCCAATTATGAACAGTAC. Amino acids: CASSIANYEQY. The whole CDR3 sequence reads CASSIANYEQYF.

Remarks on this clone: Here the gene names and germline are mouse. From the germline J gene comes the end of the CDR3, since the read stops 1 residue before it. This chain uses TRBV13-2 with TRBJ2-3; TRBD1 is a possible D gene (5 bases). The CDR3 covers 12 residues. V lost 1 base, J lost 8 bases, and 8 bases lay in between. The germline V gene encodes CDR1 NNHNN and CDR2 SYGAGS (reference sequence). CDR3 bases read: TGTGCCAGCGGTGATAAGGGGAGAACGCTGTAT. Protein product: CASGDKGRTLY. The entire CDR3 protein reads CASGDKGRTLYF.

Worth noting for this clone: Any gene name here is a mouse gene name. The sequence runs out 1 residue before the end of the CDR3; the remainder is reconstructed from the germline J gene. The V gene is TRBV13-3, the J gene TRBJ2-3; D may be TRBD1 (6 bases). The CDR3 extends over 15 amino acids. Germline-derived CDR1 and CDR2 are NNHDY and SYVADS. Trimming pared 1 base from V and 1 base from J, leaving 10 bases between. The CDR3 region is CASSDQGRGAETLYF. The sequenced part of the CDR3 DNA is TGTGCCAGCAGTGATCAGGGGCGGGGTGCAGAAACGCTGTAT.

Of note for this clone: Genes and germline are mouse. The CDR3 region is CSSMAAETLYF. CDR3 bases read: TGCTCCAGCATGGCAGCAGAAACGCTGTAT. The chain links TRBV23 to TRBJ2-3. The CDR3 end falls 1 residue outside the read, so it is completed with the germline J gene. The CDR3 has 11 amino acids. Germline V gene sequence: CDR1 KGHTA, CDR2 FQNQQP.

Worth noting for this clone: Gene labels here are mouse ones. The CDR3 end is not reached by the read, which stops 1 residue before it; the germline J gene fills it in. This rearrangement joins TRBV26 to TRBJ1-5; D not certain. The V end lost 4 bases, the J end lost 0 bases, and 4 bases lay between the germline ends. CDR3 length: 13 residues. CDR1 KGHPV and CDR2 FQNQEV come from the germline V gene (reference sequence). Incomplete CDR3 DNA: TGTGCCAGCAGTCCGGCTAACAACCAGGCTCCGCTT. This sequence encodes CASSPANNQAPL. The whole CDR3 protein reads CASSPANNQAPLF.

Comment on this clone: Mouse gene names and germline throughout. The CDR3 end lies 1 residue beyond the end of the read and is filled in from the germline J gene. The chain joins TRBV16 to TRBJ1-2; D unclear. There are 15 residues in the CDR3. Germline CDR1 reads SGHSA; CDR2 reads FRNQAP. V lost 10 bases and J 1 base, leaving 19 bases between the germline ends. The CDR3 DNA, read in part, is TGTGCAACCCGCTTAGATCGAGGCATAAACTCCGACTACACC. Encoded protein: CATRLDRGINSDYT. Given in full, the CDR3 is CATRLDRGINSDYTF.

This clone was seen a single time. Genes and germline come from the mouse. The CDR3 extends 1 residue past the end of the read, so its final part is completed from the germline J gene. The chain combines TRBV4 with TRBJ1-1; perhaps TRBD1 as D (6 bases). CDR1 and CDR2 from the germline V gene are LGHDT and YNNKQL (reference sequence). This CDR3 comprises 14 residues. Trimming pared 5 bases from V and 0 bases from J, leaving 10 bases between. The chain's CDR3 is CASSRRTANTEVFF. The covered CDR3 bases are TGTGCCAGCAGCCGAAGGACAGCAAACACAGAAGTCTTC.

A remark on this clone: Here the gene names and germline are mouse. The observed sequence ends 1 residue before the CDR3 terminus, with the missing tail filled in from the germline J gene. The chain combines TRBV26 with TRBJ1-4; D uncertain. Trimming left V 4 bases short and J 4 bases short, with 4 bases between. Germline lookup yields CDR1 KGHPV and CDR2 FQNQEV (reference sequence). The CDR3 is 12 residues long. This chain's CDR3 is CASSRGNERLFF. The CDR3 DNA, read in part, is TGTGCCAGCAGTCGAGGCAACGAAAGATTATTT.

Worth noting for this clone: The gene names here belong to mouse. The CDR3 loop reads CSSSRQQDTQYF. CDR3 DNA, as far as it was read: TGCTCCAGCAGTCGACAACAAGACACCCAGTAC. This rearrangement joins TRBV23 to TRBJ2-5; the table's D call TRBD1 went unverified against the DNA. The sequenced fragment ends 1 residue before the CDR3 boundary, so the rest is inferred from the germline J gene. Germline V gives CDR1 KGHTA, CDR2 FQNQQP. The CDR3 consists of 12 residues.